The source of this T cell receptor (beta chain) is a study of beta chain features in type 1 diabetes (dated by TCRdb to the late 2010s). The study in broad terms: Patients and healthy donors did not differ in mean age, gender distribution, total cell number or subset yield. A total of 100 million to 110 million sorted cells were examined across all samples, and a strong correlation was observed between cell number per subset and RNA yield. In the study, recently diagnosed type 1 diabetes patients and matched healthy donors were compared on the TCRB repertoires of their sorted circulating CD4+ T cell subsets. Regulatory and stem cell-like memory subsets were isolated from only 8 patients and roughly eight healthy donors, whereas naive and central memory subsets came from all 30 or so donors.

Comment on this clone: The clone's antigen remains unknown. No much larger clone is present one base from it, and per-base qualities are unavailable.

The entire isolated RNA was reverse transcribed using the High Capacity cDNA Reverse Transcription Kit, and thus expressed TCRB transcripts were sequenced. Deep immunoSEQ sequencing was applied to naive, central memory and regulatory T cell samples, giving an average of about 3.57 million total reads per sample. Sorted cells were lysed in RLT buffer, and RNA was extracted using DNase-treated RNeasy Micro or Mini kits according to cell number. To prevent cross-contamination, each cell subset was processed individually, whereas patient and healthy donor samples were processed jointly. TCRB sequences were amplified from cDNA with the immunoSEQ multiplex PCR, producing 87-bp fragments spanning the CDR3 region. Amplicons were sequenced on the Illumina HiSeq platform. The original methods were these. PCR bias was corrected computationally using synthetic template baselines, and reads within Hamming distance 2 were collapsed, with unmergeable singletons discarded. Reads were aligned against IMGT so that V, D and J genes, CDR3 length and insertions or deletions at six rearrangement sites could be assigned. Clonotype counts were normalized to sorted cell number within each subset before computing true diversity and Gini coefficients with the tcR R package. The overlap coefficient, calculated on TCRB nucleotide sequences, was used to quantify repertoire sharing. Out-of-frame TCRB sequences from naive cells were analyzed to stand in for the pre-selection repertoire. TCRdb took this table from immuneACCESS and kept in-frame rearrangements with V and J called. Such tables lack part of the clones; where checked against another copy, unresolved V genes explain under half of the gap, and the rest is unexplained. Clonal size and the V and J genes are those of that table, whereas D and trimming came from the DNA. A total of 300,000 to 350,000 clones appear in this sample, around an eighth of them only once. 0.015% of the sample is held by the ten biggest clonotypes.

The CDR3 covers 15 residues, taking in both the cysteine and the phenylalanine. Left in the record is the CDR3 DNA by itself, 45 bases read in frame from the first base. Per the germline V gene (reference sequence), GTSNPN is the CDR1 and SVGIG is the CDR2. At the junction V is shortened by 2 bases and J by 1 base, with 13 bases in between. Findings and caveats that apply to the study as a whole: Fewer insertions and more nucleotide deletions at VDJ recombination sites were observed in patients with type 1 diabetes, implying thymic rearrangement abnormalities. Type 1 diabetes patients showed a moderate but significant shortening of TCRB CDR3 length in all four CD4+ subsets. Because small numbers of individuals were included in the HLA sub-analyses, any influence of HLA type on TCRB rearrangement was left unresolved. Naive, central memory and regulatory TCRB repertoires appeared to be more similar among patients than among healthy donors. PCR might favor shorter templates, but patient and control samples were amplified and corrected together, so any skew would affect both groups equally. Sequencing cDNA rather than genomic DNA could over-represent highly expressing activated cells, although activation and CD3 levels did not differ between groups.

From each donor, a single peripheral blood sample of 100 to 150 mL on average was drawn into heparinised tubes. A BD FACSAria II and a panel including CD45RO, CCR7, CD25, CD127, CD95 and CD27 were used to sort naive, central memory, regulatory and stem cell-like memory CD4+ T cells. All sorted populations exceeded 98% purity. PBMCs were separated immediately by Lymphoprep density gradient centrifugation and were stained directly, without being cultured. Samples were stained and sorted in pairs, with one healthy donor and one patient per experiment, so that batch effects were minimized. Sample: naive CD4+ T cells from blood. The cell subset or site label of this sample denotes: true naive CD4+ T cells. The chain uses TRBV30 and TRBJ2-3, and possibly TRBD2, on 6 matching bases. The source is a woman aged 18-29 years with type 1 diabetes. The CDR3 reads as follows: CAWSRAGLGTDTQYF. The sequenced DNA is TGTGCCTGGAGTAGGGCGGGACTTGGCACAGATACGCAGTATTTT.